This entry concerns a single TCR beta chain. Its recognized antigen is unknown. Base qualities are not at hand, and no much larger clone is one base apart. The record originates from a study of shared T cell receptors in the human thymus (dated by TCRdb to about 2021). About the full investigation: The study investigated the way shared, self-reactive T-cell receptor alpha chains are produced in the human thymus.

Libraries were made using the immunoSEQ multiplex PCR assay. TCRdb retrieved this table from immuneACCESS and kept in-frame rearrangements only. Not all clones are present; in checked studies, unresolved V genes account for under half, and no reason is known for the remainder. The sample table lists some 760,000 clones, 80% to 90% of them with a count of one. Roughly 0.01% of the sample is in the top ten clones. V is cut by 3 bases and J by 0 bases, and the space between the germline ends is 11 bases. Taken from the germline V gene, the CDR1 and CDR2 loops are SGHVS and FNYEAQ. The CDR3 covers 15 residues, taking in both the cysteine and the phenylalanine. Only the CDR3 part of the read is kept: 45 bases, read in frame from the first base. These data were likewise used in another study, on human thymus T cells. The second paper further reports: The donors were immunologically healthy infants in Finland who had open corrective cardiac surgery for congenital heart defects. The thymus tissue came from surgical resects taken out during corrective cardiac surgery. Biased V and J gene segment usage appeared to be present in both thymic and peripheral blood repertoires. The related research reported highly overlapping thymic TCR repertoires among unrelated individuals. The study characterized TCR alpha and beta repertoires from under 10 infant thymus samples and a few related peripheral blood samples. The infant donors were roughly 7 to 244 days old, and the cohort included a handful of males and two females. After being mechanically released from the tissue, thymocytes were kept at -70 degrees C in pellets of 10-30 million cells. A QIAsymphony instrument was used to extract genomic DNA from the frozen cell pellets. The immunoSEQ multiplex PCR assay was used to amplify the TCRB and TCRAD loci from a standardized quantity of quality-controlled genomic DNA. The amplicons spanned the V(D)J region and were long enough to cover the CDR3 and allow V and J genes to be identified. Through the commercial immunoSEQ service, the amplicons were sequenced on an Illumina platform. Primer bias and sequencing errors were corrected as previously described, and TCRAD and TCRB definitions were based on the IMGT database. The repertoires were analysed using immunoSEQ Analyzer 3.0 and VDJTools for basic statistics, V/J segment usage, diversity estimates, rarefaction and pairwise overlap. To estimate diversity, the Chao1, ChaoE, Efron-Thisted, Shannon and inverse Simpson indices were applied, and diversity was also estimated on datasets down-sampled to the smallest sample. Repertoire overlap used strict matching of CDR3 nucleotide sequence, V gene and J gene, with Jaccard-based multidimensional scaling clustering. On average, thymus samples gave roughly 800,000 unique TCRB clonotypes, whereas blood samples gave approximately 84,000.

The receptor's source is a girl less than two years old with a congenital heart defect. Donor details come from another sample of the same person, matched by shared clones. The material sequenced was thymocytes. Here the chain combines TRBV7-6 and TRBJ1-1; too little of a D gene remains to name it. The CDR3 amino acid sequence is: CASSLPTGMNTEAFF. The DNA sequence is as follows: TGTGCCAGCAGCTTGCCCACGGGGATGAACACTGAAGCTTTCTTT.